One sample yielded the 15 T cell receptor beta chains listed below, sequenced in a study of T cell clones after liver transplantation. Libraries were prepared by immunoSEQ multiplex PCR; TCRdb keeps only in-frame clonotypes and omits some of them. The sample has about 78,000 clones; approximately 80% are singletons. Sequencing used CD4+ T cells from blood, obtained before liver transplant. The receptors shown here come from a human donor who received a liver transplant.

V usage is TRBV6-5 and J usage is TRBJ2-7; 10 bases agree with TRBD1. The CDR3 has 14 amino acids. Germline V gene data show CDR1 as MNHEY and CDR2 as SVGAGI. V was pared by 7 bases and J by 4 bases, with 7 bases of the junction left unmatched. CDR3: CASTSGTGVYEQYF. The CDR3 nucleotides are TGTGCCAGCACCTCCGGGACAGGGGTATACGAGCAGTACTTC.

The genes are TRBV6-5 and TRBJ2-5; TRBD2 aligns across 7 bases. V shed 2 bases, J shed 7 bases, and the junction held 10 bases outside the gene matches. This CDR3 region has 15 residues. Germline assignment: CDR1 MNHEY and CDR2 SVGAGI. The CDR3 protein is CASSYPAGRLGTQYF. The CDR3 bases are TGTGCCAGCAGTTACCCCGCCGGGAGGTTAGGGACCCAGTACTTC.

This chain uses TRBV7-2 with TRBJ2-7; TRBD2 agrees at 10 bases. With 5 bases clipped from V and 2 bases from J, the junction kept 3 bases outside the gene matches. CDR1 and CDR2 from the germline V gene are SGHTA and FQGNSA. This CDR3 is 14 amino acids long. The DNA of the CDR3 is TGTGCCAGCAGCCCGCTAGCGGGAGCCTACGAGCAGTACTTC. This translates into CASSPLAGAYEQYF.

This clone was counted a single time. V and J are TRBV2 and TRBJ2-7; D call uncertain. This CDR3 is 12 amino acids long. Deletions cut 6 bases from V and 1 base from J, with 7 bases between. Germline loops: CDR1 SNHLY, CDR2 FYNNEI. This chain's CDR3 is CASRRTSYEQYF. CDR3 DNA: TGTGCCAGCAGACGCACATCCTACGAGCAGTACTTC.

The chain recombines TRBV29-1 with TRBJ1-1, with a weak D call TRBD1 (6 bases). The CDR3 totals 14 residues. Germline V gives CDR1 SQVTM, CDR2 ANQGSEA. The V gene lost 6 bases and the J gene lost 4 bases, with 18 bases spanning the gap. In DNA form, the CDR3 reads TGCAGCGTGGACCAGACAGGAGAACCCACTGAAGCTTTCTTT. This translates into CSVDQTGEPTEAFF.

CDR3 sequence (DNA): TGTGCCAGCAGTGAAGACCGGGCGGGGGGAAATGAAAAACTGTTTTTT. Translation gives CASSEDRAGGNEKLFF. The chain couples TRBV6-1 to TRBJ1-4, with D maybe TRBD1 (5 bases). Trimming pared 1 base from V and 5 bases from J, leaving 14 bases between. CDR1 is MNHNS and CDR2 is SASEGT in the germline V gene. The CDR3 loop spans 16 amino acids.

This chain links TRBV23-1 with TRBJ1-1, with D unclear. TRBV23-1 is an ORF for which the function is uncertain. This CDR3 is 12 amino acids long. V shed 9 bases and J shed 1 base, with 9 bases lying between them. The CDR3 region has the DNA TGCGCCAGTAAAGGCCAGAACACTGAAGCTTTCTTT. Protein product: CASKGQNTEAFF.

CDR3 protein: CASSRSSGSSYNEQFF. In nucleotides, the CDR3 is TGTGCCAGCTCACGATCCTCAGGCAGCTCCTACAATGAGCAGTTCTTC. The chain joins TRBV18 to TRBJ2-1; D gene uncertain. CDR1 and CDR2 (germline): KGHSH, LQKENI. This CDR3 contains 16 residues. The V gene lost 4 bases and the J gene lost 0 bases, with 13 bases spanning the gap.

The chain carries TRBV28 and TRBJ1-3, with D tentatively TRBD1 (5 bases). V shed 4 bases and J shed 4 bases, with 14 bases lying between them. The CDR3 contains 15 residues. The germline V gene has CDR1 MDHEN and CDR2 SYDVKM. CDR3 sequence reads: CASSYRPLSGNTIYF. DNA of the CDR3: TGTGCCAGCAGTTACAGGCCCCTCTCCGGAAACACCATATATTTT.

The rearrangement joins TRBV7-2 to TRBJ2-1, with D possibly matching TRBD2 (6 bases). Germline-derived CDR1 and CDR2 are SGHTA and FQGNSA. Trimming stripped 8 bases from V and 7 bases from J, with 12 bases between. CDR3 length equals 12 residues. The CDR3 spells CASGDFRNEQFF. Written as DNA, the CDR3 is TGTGCCAGCGGGGACTTCAGGAATGAGCAGTTCTTC.

The CDR3, as DNA: TGTGCCAGCAGTGAAGATAGACGGACAACCGCTTTCTTT. This gives the protein CASSEDRRTTAFF. The chain has TRBV6-5 and TRBJ1-1, with D possibly being TRBD1 (5 bases). The ends were cut back, 5 bases at V and 11 bases at J, with 18 bases in the middle. The CDR3 length is 13 residues. CDR1 is MNHEY and CDR2 is SVGAGI in the germline V gene.

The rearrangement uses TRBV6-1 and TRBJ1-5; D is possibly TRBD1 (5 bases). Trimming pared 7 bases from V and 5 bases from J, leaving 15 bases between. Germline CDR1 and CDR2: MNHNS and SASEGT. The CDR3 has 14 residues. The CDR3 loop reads CASTPGGGYQPQHF. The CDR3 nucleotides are TGTGCCAGCACCCCCGGGGGGGGTTATCAGCCCCAGCATTTT.

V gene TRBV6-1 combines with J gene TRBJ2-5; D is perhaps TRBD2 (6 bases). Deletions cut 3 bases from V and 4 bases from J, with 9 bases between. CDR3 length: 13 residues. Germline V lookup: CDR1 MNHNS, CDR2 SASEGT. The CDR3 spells CASSEGRGETQYF. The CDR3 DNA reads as TGTGCCAGCAGTGAGGGGCGGGGAGAGACCCAGTACTTC.

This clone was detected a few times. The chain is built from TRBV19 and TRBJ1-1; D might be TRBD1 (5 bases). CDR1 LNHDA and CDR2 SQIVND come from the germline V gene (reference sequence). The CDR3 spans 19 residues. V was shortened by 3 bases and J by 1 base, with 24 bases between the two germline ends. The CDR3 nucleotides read TGTGCCAGTAGTATGCGGGGGAAGGCCCTAAGAATCACGAACACTGAAGCTTTCTTT. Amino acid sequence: CASSMRGKALRITNTEAFF.

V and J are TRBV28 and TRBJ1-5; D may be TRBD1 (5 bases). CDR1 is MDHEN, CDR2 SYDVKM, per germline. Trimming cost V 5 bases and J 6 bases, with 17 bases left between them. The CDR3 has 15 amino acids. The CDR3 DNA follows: TGTGCCAGCAGTCCCCCCCGGGGAGGGGTTCAGCCCCAGCATTTT. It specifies CASSPPRGGVQPQHF.